Described below is a single TCR beta chain sequence and its context. CDR1 and CDR2 from the germline V gene are SGHRS and YFSETQ. The CDR3 loop spans 16 amino acids. The V gene end was trimmed by 4 bases and the J gene end by 4 bases; junction bases not matched to a gene: 12. The protocol was immunoSEQ multiplex PCR, while the TCRdb copy is restricted to in-frame clones and leaves out a portion. Of 330,000 or so clones listed, approximately 89% are singletons. The data belong to a study of blood T cell repertoires in COVID-19. This clonotype was obtained from a young man who had recovered from COVID-19. Source material: PBMCs or T cells enriched from blood (not recorded which). This chain joins TRBV5-1 and TRBJ2-3; 7 nucleotides match TRBD1. The CDR3 sequence is CASSQGQGDVADTQYF. The CDR3 DNA reads TGCGCCAGCAGCCAGGGTCAGGGGGATGTCGCAGATACGCAGTATTTT.